This is a list of T cell receptor beta chains from one sample in a study of post-analysis software for immune sequencing data. TCRdb analysed the PCR reads with MiXCR anew, one entry per CDR3 protein. The table has fewer than 700,000 distinct CDR3 sequences, roughly 40% seen once; the top ten hold under 2%. The sequenced sample consisted of blood. The receptors originated from a girl aged 10-17 years with multiple sclerosis. Each CDR3 is given with its conserved first and last residue. Each record gives: D gene, J gene, V gene, clone size, CDR3 protein, CDR3 DNA. D genes are given only for firm matches. Rows may omit the clone size; those that give it use once, few, many or a size class.

>TRBD2|TRBJ2-7|TRBV9|NA
CASSVAPSGSYYEQYF
TGTGCCAGCAGCGTAGCTCCTAGCGGGAGTTACTACGAGCAGTACTTC
>TRBD1|TRBJ2-5|TRBV9|few
CASSPRGGQVQEQYF
TGTGCCAGCAGCCCGAGAGGAGGACAGGTGCAGGAGCAGTACTTC
>NA|TRBJ2-3|TRBV6-5|few
CASTADTQYF
TGTGCCAGCACGGCAGATACGCAGTATTTT
>NA|TRBJ2-3|TRBV7-8|NA
CASGPIRVGNTQYF
TGTGCCAGCGGCCCGATCCGTGTCGGAAATACGCAGTATTTT
>NA|TRBJ2-5|TRBV30|NA
CAWSRDRQETQYF
TGTGCCTGGAGTAGGGACCGCCAAGAGACCCAGTACTTC
>NA|TRBJ2-7|TRBV4-2|NA
CASSQGAVDYEQYF
TGTGCCAGCAGCCAAGGGGCAGTAGACTACGAGCAGTACTTC
>TRBD1|TRBJ2-3|TRBV12-3/TRBV12-4|few
CASSRGRDRGTDTQYF
TGTGCCAGCAGCCGCGGACGGGACAGGGGAACAGATACGCAGTATTTT
>TRBD1|TRBJ2-7|TRBV12-3/TRBV12-4|once
CASSWGSYRGVISSYEQYF
TGTGCCAGCAGTTGGGGGAGCTACAGGGGGGTGATTAGCTCCTACGAGCAGTACTTC
>TRBD1|TRBJ2-2|TRBV20-1|NA
CSARSGTVRSGELFF
TGCAGTGCTAGATCGGGGACAGTGCGGTCCGGGGAGCTGTTTTTT
>NA|TRBJ2-5|TRBV20-1|few
CSARVGTTLETQYF
TGCAGTGCTAGAGTCGGGACGACCCTAGAGACCCAGTACTTC
>NA|TRBJ2-7|TRBV10-3|few
CAISLGLLDEQYF
TGTGCCATCAGTCTAGGACTGCTGGACGAGCAGTACTTC
>NA|TRBJ2-5|TRBV5-1|NA
CASSLNPVRPQETQYF
TGCGCCAGCAGCTTGAATCCAGTGCGACCCCAAGAGACCCAGTACTTC
>TRBD1|TRBJ2-5|TRBV25-1|NA
CASRETPGQGALETQYF
TGTGCCAGCAGAGAAACTCCGGGACAGGGGGCATTGGAGACCCAGTACTTC
>TRBD2|TRBJ2-7|TRBV20-1|NA
CSARDPSGSRYEQYF
TGCAGTGCTAGAGATCCTAGCGGGAGTAGGTACGAGCAGTACTTC
>NA|TRBJ2-1|TRBV27|NA
CASSPYDYNEQFF
TGTGCCAGTTCCCCCTATGACTACAATGAGCAGTTCTTC
>NA|TRBJ2-5|TRBV25-1|once
CASSDGGTWGETQYF
TGTGCCAGCAGTGACGGAGGGACTTGGGGAGAGACCCAGTACTTC
>TRBD1|TRBJ2-1|TRBV6-1|NA
CASSPPRTGVACNEQFF
TGTGCCAGCAGCCCTCCCCGGACAGGGGTGGCCTGCAATGAGCAGTTCTTC
>NA|TRBJ1-4|TRBV11-2|NA
CASSLGGSEKLFF
TGTGCCAGCAGCTTAGGCGGGAGTGAAAAACTGTTTTTT
>NA|TRBJ1-1|TRBV20-1|NA
CSAPMETAPGAAFF
TGCAGTGCCCCAATGGAGACAGCCCCAGGGGCAGCTTTCTTT
>TRBD1|TRBJ1-1|TRBV4-2|NA
CASSQDRGFVNTEAFF
TGTGCCAGCAGCCAAGACAGGGGGTTCGTGAACACTGAAGCTTTCTTT
>NA|TRBJ2-5|TRBV6-5|NA
CASSYSNLRLETQYF
TGTGCCAGCAGTTACTCGAATCTACGGTTAGAGACCCAGTACTTC
>NA|TRBJ1-1|TRBV15|few
CATSRDKGNTEAFF
TGTGCCACCAGCAGAGATAAGGGGAACACTGAAGCTTTCTTT
>TRBD2|TRBJ2-3|TRBV20-1|NA
CSARGLAGETDTQYF
TGCAGTGCTAGGGGACTAGCGGGAGAAACAGATACGCAGTATTTT
>NA|TRBJ2-5|TRBV3-1|NA
CASSQDVSTGQYQETQYF
TGTGCCAGCAGCCAAGATGTGTCTACAGGACAGTACCAAGAGACCCAGTACTTC
>NA|TRBJ2-1|TRBV3-1|NA
CASTPEESASYNEQFF
TGTGCCAGCACCCCAGAGGAAAGCGCCTCCTACAATGAGCAGTTCTTC
>NA|TRBJ2-5|TRBV7-9|few
CASSLYVETQYF
TGTGCCAGCAGCTTATACGTGGAGACCCAGTACTTC
>NA|TRBJ1-1|TRBV10-3|NA
CAISAGMGAEAFF
TGTGCCATCAGTGCCGGTATGGGGGCGGAAGCTTTCTTT
>TRBD1|TRBJ2-1|TRBV29-1|few
CSPRQGANDEQFF
TGCAGCCCCAGACAGGGGGCTAACGATGAGCAGTTCTTC
>NA|TRBJ2-7|TRBV29-1|few
CSVETGAAIYEQYF
TGCAGCGTAGAGACGGGGGCAGCGATCTACGAGCAGTACTTC
>NA|TRBJ2-7|TRBV12-3/TRBV12-4|once
CASSLAQGRQYF
TGTGCCAGCAGTTTAGCGCAGGGACGACAGTACTTC
>NA|TRBJ2-1|TRBV14|NA
CASDAYGRGGNEQFF
TGTGCCAGCGACGCCTACGGCAGGGGTGGAAATGAGCAGTTCTTC
>TRBD2|TRBJ2-3|TRBV9|NA
CASSTSGHSTDTQYF
TGTGCCAGCAGCACTAGCGGGCATAGCACAGATACGCAGTATTTT
>TRBD1|TRBJ2-2|TRBV3-1|NA
CASSQYRGNTGELFF
TGTGCCAGCAGCCAATACAGGGGGAACACCGGGGAGCTGTTTTTT
>NA|TRBJ2-3|TRBV20-1|NA
CSARASLADTQYF
TGCAGTGCTAGGGCATCTTTGGCAGATACGCAGTATTTT
>NA|TRBJ2-7|TRBV10-3|few
CAISESRYEQYF
TGTGCCATCAGTGAGTCTCGCTACGAGCAGTACTTC
>NA|TRBJ2-3|TRBV12-3/TRBV12-4|NA
CASSWGGGTDMQYF
TGTGCCAGCAGTTGGGGCGGGGGCACAGATATGCAGTATTTT
>NA|TRBJ2-5|TRBV3-1|NA
CASSQPGREETQYF
TGTGCCAGCAGCCAACCGGGACGGGAAGAGACCCAGTACTTC
>TRBD2|TRBJ2-7|TRBV5-5|NA
CASSQEMGGRIYEQYF
TGTGCCAGCAGTCAAGAGATGGGCGGGAGGATTTACGAGCAGTACTTC
>NA|TRBJ1-1|TRBV5-1|NA
CASSLGNRVNTEAFF
TGCGCCAGCAGCTTGGGGAACAGGGTAAACACTGAAGCTTTCTTT
>NA|TRBJ2-3|TRBV20-1|NA
CSAPAFSTDTQYF
TGCAGTGCCCCAGCCTTTAGCACAGATACGCAGTATTTT
>TRBD2|TRBJ2-1|TRBV3-1|NA
CASSQELLAVPNEQFF
TGTGCCAGCAGCCAAGAGCTACTAGCGGTACCCAATGAGCAGTTCTTC
>NA|TRBJ2-7|TRBV28|NA
CASLTFRLPPYEQYF
TGTGCCAGCCTGACTTTTAGACTACCACCCTACGAGCAGTACTTC
>TRBD1|TRBJ2-3|TRBV5-1|NA
CASSLRQGTDMQYF
TGCGCCAGCAGCTTGCGTCAGGGGACAGATATGCAGTATTTT